Listed below are T cell receptor beta chains from one sample, sequenced in a study of T-cell memory formation after mild COVID-19. TCRdb processed the 5' RACE reads anew with MiXCR; each CDR3 protein has one entry. Of more than 150,000 distinct CDR3 sequences listed, 11% are singletons. Sequencing input: PBMCs or a T cell subset sorted from them (not recorded which). These receptors originate from a man aged 18 to 30 who had mild COVID-19 (a few samples of this study predate the infection). Cell type and time point are not known. The CDR3 runs from the conserved cysteine through the conserved F or W. The D gene is left open where the match is weak. A row's size may be missing; if present it is once, few, many or a size class.

j_call: TRBJ2-1
v_call: TRBV20-1
d_call: TRBD2
clone_size: few
cdr3_aa: CSARDLAGGQNEQFF
cdr3_nt: TGCAGTGCTAGAGACCTAGCGGGGGGGCAAAATGAGCAGTTCTTC

j_call: TRBJ1-5
v_call: TRBV19
d_call: NA
clone_size: many
cdr3_aa: CATHPGGNQPQHF
cdr3_nt: TGTGCCACCCATCCCGGGGGGAATCAGCCCCAGCATTTT

j_call: TRBJ2-3
v_call: TRBV24-1
d_call: NA
clone_size: few
cdr3_aa: CATSDNQAVGDTQYF
cdr3_nt: TGTGCCACCAGTGATAACCAGGCGGTTGGAGATACGCAGTATTTT

j_call: TRBJ1-4
v_call: TRBV6-5
d_call: NA
clone_size: NA
cdr3_aa: CASSENPGPGGPNEKLFF
cdr3_nt: TGTGCCAGCAGTGAAAATCCGGGGCCGGGGGGCCCTAATGAAAAACTGTTTTTT

j_call: TRBJ1-1
v_call: TRBV6-2/TRBV6-3
d_call: NA
clone_size: NA
cdr3_aa: CASSGQPNTEAFF
cdr3_nt: TGTGCCAGCAGTGGACAGCCAAACACTGAAGCTTTCTTT

j_call: TRBJ2-3
v_call: TRBV5-1
d_call: TRBD2
clone_size: many
cdr3_aa: CASSFGTSGSTDTQYF
cdr3_nt: TGCGCCAGCAGCTTCGGGACTAGCGGATCCACAGATACGCAGTATTTT

j_call: TRBJ1-1
v_call: TRBV5-1
d_call: NA
clone_size: few
cdr3_aa: CASSLGEGMNTEAFF
cdr3_nt: TGCGCCAGCAGCTTGGGGGAGGGCATGAACACTGAAGCTTTCTTT

j_call: TRBJ2-3
v_call: TRBV5-1
d_call: TRBD2
clone_size: NA
cdr3_aa: CASSGAGTRTDTQYF
cdr3_nt: TGCGCCAGCAGCGGAGCCGGGACTAGAACAGATACGCAGTATTTT

j_call: TRBJ2-1
v_call: TRBV30
d_call: TRBD2
clone_size: few
cdr3_aa: CAWTSGGQSSYNEQFF
cdr3_nt: TGTGCCTGGACTAGCGGGGGGCAGAGCTCCTACAATGAGCAGTTCTTC

j_call: TRBJ1-6
v_call: TRBV7-9
d_call: NA
clone_size: few
cdr3_aa: CASTTDQRSSPLHF
cdr3_nt: TGTGCCAGCACCACCGACCAACGGAGTTCACCCCTCCACTTT

j_call: TRBJ1-1
v_call: TRBV20-1
d_call: NA
clone_size: NA
cdr3_aa: CSAREGGGGTEAFF
cdr3_nt: TGCAGTGCTAGGGAGGGTGGGGGAGGCACTGAAGCTTTCTTT

j_call: TRBJ1-2
v_call: TRBV7-9
d_call: TRBD1
clone_size: many
cdr3_aa: CASSQGTGQTNYGYTF
cdr3_nt: TGTGCCAGCAGCCAAGGGACAGGGCAGACTAACTATGGCTACACCTTC

j_call: TRBJ1-3
v_call: TRBV7-6
d_call: NA
clone_size: few
cdr3_aa: CASSLVTGQEISGNTIYF
cdr3_nt: TGTGCCAGCAGCTTGGTTACGGGTCAAGAGATCTCTGGAAACACCATATATTTT

j_call: TRBJ2-5
v_call: TRBV9
d_call: NA
clone_size: few
cdr3_aa: CASNRGGQETQYF
cdr3_nt: TGTGCCAGCAACAGGGGGGGGCAAGAGACCCAGTACTTC

j_call: TRBJ2-7
v_call: TRBV29-1
d_call: NA
clone_size: few
cdr3_aa: CSVDGDYEQYF
cdr3_nt: TGCAGCGTTGACGGGGACTACGAGCAGTACTTC

j_call: TRBJ2-5
v_call: TRBV15
d_call: NA
clone_size: few
cdr3_aa: CATSRVRDGETQYF
cdr3_nt: TGTGCCACCAGCAGAGTCAGGGATGGAGAGACCCAGTACTTC

j_call: TRBJ2-2
v_call: TRBV6-5
d_call: TRBD2
clone_size: few
cdr3_aa: CASSRLAGGVTGELFF
cdr3_nt: TGTGCCAGCAGTCGCTTAGCGGGGGGCGTAACCGGGGAGCTGTTTTTT

j_call: TRBJ2-3
v_call: TRBV7-6
d_call: NA
clone_size: many
cdr3_aa: CASSLDATADTQYF
cdr3_nt: TGTGCCAGCAGCTTAGACGCGACGGCAGATACGCAGTATTTT

j_call: TRBJ1-5
v_call: TRBV6-6
d_call: NA
clone_size: NA
cdr3_aa: CASSRQHNQPQHF
cdr3_nt: TGTGCCAGCAGCCGTCAACACAATCAGCCCCAGCATTTT

j_call: TRBJ2-6
v_call: TRBV5-4
d_call: NA
clone_size: NA
cdr3_aa: CASSLAFGRVSGANVLTF
cdr3_nt: TGTGCCAGCAGCTTGGCCTTCGGCCGGGTCTCTGGGGCCAACGTCCTGACTTTC

j_call: TRBJ1-1
v_call: TRBV4-1
d_call: NA
clone_size: NA
cdr3_aa: CASKGAFMNTEAFF
cdr3_nt: TGCGCCAGCAAAGGGGCATTCATGAACACTGAAGCTTTCTTT

j_call: TRBJ2-2
v_call: TRBV20-1
d_call: NA
clone_size: NA
cdr3_aa: CSARSAGSANTGELFF
cdr3_nt: TGCAGTGCTAGATCGGCAGGCAGCGCGAACACCGGGGAGCTGTTTTTT

j_call: TRBJ1-2
v_call: TRBV12-3/TRBV12-4
d_call: NA
clone_size: NA
cdr3_aa: CASSLGRGPRGAF
cdr3_nt: TGTGCCAGCAGTTTGGGGCGGGGCCCGCGAGGCGCCTTC

j_call: TRBJ2-1
v_call: TRBV5-1
d_call: NA
clone_size: few
cdr3_aa: CASSLVGLSEQFF
cdr3_nt: TGCGCCAGCAGCTTGGTCGGGCTGAGTGAGCAGTTCTTC

j_call: TRBJ2-4
v_call: TRBV7-9
d_call: NA
clone_size: NA
cdr3_aa: CASSPSNIQYF
cdr3_nt: TGTGCCAGCAGCCCCAGTAACATTCAGTACTTC

j_call: TRBJ2-1
v_call: TRBV7-3
d_call: TRBD2
clone_size: NA
cdr3_aa: CASSLTGTSGIYNEQFF
cdr3_nt: TGTGCCAGCAGCTTAACAGGGACTAGCGGGATCTACAATGAGCAGTTCTTC

j_call: TRBJ2-4
v_call: TRBV27
d_call: NA
clone_size: many
cdr3_aa: CASSSRTLGNIQYF
cdr3_nt: TGTGCCAGCAGTTCTCGGACTCTTGGAAACATTCAGTACTTC